Below, one TCR beta chain is given with its context. The target antigen is unknown. These data belong to a study of identical twins. General study findings and limits: Within twin pairs, the out-of-frame alpha sequences they shared showed excess low generation probability.

TCRdb reanalysed the 5' RACE reads using MiXCR and keeps one entry per CDR3 protein. The profile shows 1.5 million to 2 million distinct CDR3 sequences, about 32% of them singletons. V was pared by 1 base and J by 7 bases, with 17 bases between. This CDR3 has 15 residues. Germline V lookup: CDR1 SEHNR, CDR2 FQNEAQ (reference sequence). Sequenced: cord blood. The sequence came from a newborn girl in good health. V gene TRBV7-9 combines with J gene TRBJ2-7; D is perhaps TRBD1 or TRBD2 (5 bases each). DNA of the CDR3: TGTGCCAGCAGCTTAGAGTGGGGGTCCTACAATGAGCAGTACTTC. This translates into CASSLEWGSYNEQYF.